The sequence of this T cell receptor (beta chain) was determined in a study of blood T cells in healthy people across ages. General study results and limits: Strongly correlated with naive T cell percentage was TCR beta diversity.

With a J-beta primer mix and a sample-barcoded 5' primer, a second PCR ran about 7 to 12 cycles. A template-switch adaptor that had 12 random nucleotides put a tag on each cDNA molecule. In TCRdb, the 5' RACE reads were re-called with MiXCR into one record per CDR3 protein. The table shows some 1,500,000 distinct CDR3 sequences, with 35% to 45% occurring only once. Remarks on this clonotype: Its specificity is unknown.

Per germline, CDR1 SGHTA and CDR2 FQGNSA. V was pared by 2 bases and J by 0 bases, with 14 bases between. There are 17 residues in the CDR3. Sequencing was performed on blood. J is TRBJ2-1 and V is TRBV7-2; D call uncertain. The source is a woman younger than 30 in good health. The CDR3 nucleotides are TGTGCCAGCAGCTTAATGGCAGTAAAATACTCCTACAATGAGCAGTTCTTC. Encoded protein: CASSLMAVKYSYNEQFF.